What follows are 2 T cell receptor beta chains derived from one specimen sequenced in a study of cytomegalovirus exposure and HLA in healthy donors. The PCR employed 60 Vbeta primers together with 13 Jbeta primers. Assay used: immunoSEQ multiplex PCR; TCRdb lists only in-frame clones, some missing. Of 100,000 to 120,000 clones listed, less than 80% are singletons. The material sequenced was PBMCs. The receptors originated from a man younger than 40 in good health and CMV-seronegative.

CDR3 bases: TGTGCCAGCAGCCTCGACAGCTATGGAAACACCATATATTTT. It encodes CASSLDSYGNTIYF. This chain links TRBV6-5 with TRBJ1-3; D might be TRBD1 (5 bases). The germline V gene encodes CDR1 MNHEY and CDR2 SVGAGI. Trimming left V 6 bases short and J 3 bases short, with 12 bases between. This CDR3 is built from 14 residues.

This clone was recorded a few times. V usage is TRBV6-5 and J usage is TRBJ1-2; 8 bases line up with TRBD1. The CDR3 covers 16 residues. The trim removed 0 bases at V and 1 base at J, leaving 4 bases unmatched. CDR1 MNHEY and CDR2 SVGAGI come from the germline V gene. DNA for the CDR3: TGTGCCAGCAGTTACTCCGGGACAGGATTTAACTATGGCTACACCTTC. It encodes CASSYSGTGFNYGYTF.